What follows is one T cell receptor beta chain and its context. Measured with immunoSEQ multiplex PCR; TCRdb has only the in-frame clones, and not every one. The sample has around 300,000 clones, around 89% seen once; the top ten hold approximately 4%. These data come from a study of blood T cell repertoires in COVID-19. Trimming removed 2 bases from V and 7 bases from J; junction bases left unmatched: 6. Germline CDR1 reads SGHTA; CDR2 reads FQGNSA. This CDR3 contains 14 residues. The chain joins TRBV7-2 to TRBJ1-1; 8 bases align to TRBD1. This clonotype was obtained from a woman in her 40s with acute or convalescent COVID-19. Input material: peripheral blood. CDR3 DNA: TGTGCCAGCAGCTTAAAGACAGGGGATTATGAAGCTTTCTTT. It specifies CASSLKTGDYEAFF.